These T cell receptor beta chains were read from a single sample in a study of cytomegalovirus exposure and HLA in healthy donors. Method: immunoSEQ multiplex PCR; TCRdb's copy keeps in-frame clones and lacks some. The sample contains about 98,000 clones, roughly 76% of which appear only once. Sequenced sample: PBMCs. Receptors originate from a human donor in good health. Both conserved end residues are part of each CDR3. A D gene is named only where the DNA matches it firmly. Clone size appears in some rows only: once, few, many, or a class for an expanded clone.

d_call	clone_size	v_call	j_call	cdr3_aa	cdr3_nt
TRBD2	-	TRBV15	TRBJ2-5	CATSRASGGKETQYF	TGTGCCACCAGCAGGGCTAGCGGGGGTAAAGAGACCCAGTACTTC
-	once	TRBV27	TRBJ1-2	CASRHTGTYGYTF	TGTGCCAGCAGACATACAGGGACCTATGGCTACACCTTC
TRBD1	-	TRBV18	TRBJ2-1	CASSPGTGVGNEQFF	TGTGCCAGCTCACCAGGGACAGGGGTTGGCAATGAGCAGTTCTTC
-	once	TRBV19	TRBJ1-5	CASSIWEDGVQPQHF	TGTGCCAGTAGTATATGGGAAGACGGGGTTCAGCCCCAGCATTTT
TRBD1	-	TRBV5-4	TRBJ2-3	CASRSGQGEDTQYF	TGTGCCAGCAGATCTGGACAGGGTGAGGATACGCAGTATTTT
TRBD1	-	TRBV5-4	TRBJ2-5	CASSGSQGVVETQYF	TGTGCCAGCAGCGGTTCACAGGGGGTTGTGGAGACCCAGTACTTC
-	-	TRBV6-5	TRBJ1-5	CASSDPAGNQPQHF	TGTGCCAGCAGTGATCCCGCGGGCAATCAGCCCCAGCATTTT
TRBD1	-	TRBV25-1	TRBJ2-7	CASSVGQGAYEQYF	TGTGCCAGCAGTGTGGGACAGGGGGCCTACGAGCAGTACTTC
-	-	TRBV29-1	TRBJ1-2	CSPRRCPRGGYTF	TGCAGCCCACGGCGGTGCCCCCGGGGGGGCTACACCTTC
-	-	TRBV18	TRBJ1-2	CASSPPTGDYGYTF	TGTGCCAGCTCACCACCTACTGGAGACTATGGCTACACCTTC
-	-	TRBV15	TRBJ2-7	CATSRDPGTYEQYF	TGTGCCACCAGCAGGGACCCCGGGACCTACGAGCAGTACTTC
TRBD1	-	TRBV11-3	TRBJ1-2	CASSFSTGVGYTF	TGTGCCAGCAGCTTTTCAACAGGGGTTGGCTACACCTTC
TRBD1	-	TRBV7-9	TRBJ2-7	CASSYWTGASRGEQYF	TGTGCCAGCAGCTACTGGACAGGGGCCAGTCGAGGAGAGCAGTACTTC
-	-	TRBV7-2	TRBJ2-3	CASSSIHSPSTDTQYF	TGTGCCAGCAGCTCAATTCACAGTCCTAGCACAGATACGCAGTATTTT
-	few	TRBV11-2	TRBJ2-1	CASSSGNTGSSYNEQFF	TGTGCCAGCAGCTCGGGAAATACAGGGAGCTCCTACAATGAGCAGTTCTTC
-	-	TRBV2	TRBJ1-5	CASSAEAPNQPQHF	TGTGCCAGCAGTGCAGAGGCCCCCAATCAGCCCCAGCATTTT
-	once	TRBV19	TRBJ2-7	CASRTGPGEASYEQYF	TGTGCCAGTAGGACCGGCCCGGGGGAAGCCTCCTACGAGCAGTACTTC
-	few	TRBV27	TRBJ1-1	CASSPNEAGNTEAFF	TGTGCCAGCAGTCCCAATGAAGCAGGGAACACTGAAGCTTTCTTT
TRBD1	-	TRBV2	TRBJ2-3	CASSGQGMDTQYF	TGTGCCAGCAGTGGACAGGGTATGGATACGCAGTATTTT
-	once	TRBV6-1	TRBJ2-5	CASSEGGQKETQYF	TGTGCCAGCAGCGAAGGGGGGCAGAAAGAGACCCAGTACTTC
-	-	TRBV5-1	TRBJ2-6	CASSSGSSGANVLTF	TGCGCCAGCAGCAGCGGCTCCTCTGGGGCCAACGTCCTGACTTTC
TRBD1	few	TRBV5-6	TRBJ1-4	CASSLDRGDGEKLFF	TGTGCCAGCAGCTTGGACAGGGGGGATGGTGAAAAACTGTTTTTT
TRBD1	-	TRBV5-6	TRBJ1-3	CASSFQGASGNTIYF	TGTGCCAGCAGCTTCCAGGGGGCCTCTGGAAACACCATATATTTT
-	few	TRBV5-1	TRBJ1-1	CASRGRGWTEAFF	TGCGCCAGCAGAGGGAGAGGATGGACTGAAGCTTTCTTT
TRBD2	once	TRBV11-3	TRBJ2-5	CASSLVPGLAGGKETQYF	TGTGCCAGCAGCTTAGTCCCGGGACTAGCGGGGGGAAAGGAGACCCAGTACTTC
-	-	TRBV6-1	TRBJ2-5	CASRPGETQYF	TGTGCCAGCAGGCCCGGGGAGACCCAGTACTTC
-	few	TRBV6-5	TRBJ2-7	CASSHSPGTTYEQYF	TGTGCCAGCAGCCATTCACCCGGGACAACCTACGAGCAGTACTTC
TRBD2	once	TRBV13	TRBJ2-1	CASSPGAGLAFYNEQFF	TGTGCCAGCAGCCCCGGGGCGGGACTAGCATTCTACAATGAGCAGTTCTTC
-	-	TRBV6-1	TRBJ1-2	CASSDGAYGYTF	TGTGCCAGCAGTGACGGAGCCTATGGCTACACCTTC
-	-	TRBV14	TRBJ2-7	CASSQDRTGTGRYTF	TGTGCCAGCAGCCAAGATCGGACCGGGACCGGGAGATACACTTTC
-	-	TRBV27	TRBJ1-2	CASSLSGVGNNYGYTF	TGTGCCAGCAGTTTGTCAGGGGTCGGGAATAACTATGGCTACACCTTC
TRBD1	-	TRBV30	TRBJ1-5	CAWSRDRVNQPQHF	TGTGCCTGGAGTCGGGACAGGGTTAATCAGCCCCAGCATTTT
-	once	TRBV5-6	TRBJ1-1	CASSSGTLWTEAFF	TGTGCCAGCAGTTCCGGGACTTTGTGGACTGAAGCTTTCTTT
-	once	TRBV5-4	TRBJ2-5	CASSSSLRKQGQETQYF	TGTGCCAGCAGCTCAAGCCTCCGGAAGCAGGGCCAAGAGACCCAGTACTTC
TRBD2	few	TRBV5-5	TRBJ2-7	CASSLGGHRGGEQYF	TGTGCCAGCAGCTTGGGGGGCCACCGGGGAGGGGAGCAGTACTTC
-	-	TRBV6-1	TRBJ2-1	CASSHPAGNEQFF	TGTGCCAGCAGTCACCCCGCGGGCAATGAGCAGTTCTTC
-	-	TRBV7-8	TRBJ1-5	CASSLVRGPGQPQHF	TGTGCCAGCAGCTTAGTCCGGGGTCCTGGGCAGCCCCAGCATTTT
TRBD1	-	TRBV2	TRBJ2-5	CASRPGDRASQYF	TGTGCCAGCAGACCCGGGGACAGAGCGAGCCAGTACTTC
-	-	TRBV6-1	TRBJ1-4	CASRTGRALFF	TGTGCCAGCAGGACAGGAAGAGCACTGTTTTTT